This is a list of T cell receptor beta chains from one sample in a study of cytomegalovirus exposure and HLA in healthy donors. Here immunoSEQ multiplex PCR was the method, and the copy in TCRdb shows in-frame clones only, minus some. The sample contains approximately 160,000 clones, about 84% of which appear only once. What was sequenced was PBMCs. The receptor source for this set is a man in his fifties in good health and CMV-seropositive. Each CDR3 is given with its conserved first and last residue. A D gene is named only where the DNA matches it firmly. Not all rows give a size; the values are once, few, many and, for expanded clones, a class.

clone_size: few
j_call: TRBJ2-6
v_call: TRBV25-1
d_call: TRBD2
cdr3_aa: CASSPSRGGSSGANVLTF
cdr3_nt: TGTGCCAGCAGTCCATCCCGCGGGGGGAGCTCTGGGGCCAACGTCCTGACTTTC

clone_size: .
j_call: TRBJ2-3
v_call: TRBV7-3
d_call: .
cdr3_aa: CASSLTRTNTDTQYF
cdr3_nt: TGTGCCAGCAGCTTAACCCGGACTAACACAGATACGCAGTATTTT

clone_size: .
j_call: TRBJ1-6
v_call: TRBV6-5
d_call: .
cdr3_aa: CASSYAGVNSPLHF
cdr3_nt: TGTGCCAGCAGTTACGCAGGGGTTAATTCACCCCTCCACTTT

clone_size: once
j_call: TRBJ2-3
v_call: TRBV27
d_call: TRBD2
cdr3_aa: CASSIAGAADTQYF
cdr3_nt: TGTGCCAGCAGTATAGCGGGAGCGGCGGATACGCAGTATTTT

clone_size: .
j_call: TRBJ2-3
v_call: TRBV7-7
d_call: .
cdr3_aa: CASSPQGDTQYF
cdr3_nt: TGTGCTAGCAGCCCCCAGGGAGATACGCAGTATTTT

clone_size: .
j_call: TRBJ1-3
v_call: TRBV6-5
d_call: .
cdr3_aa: CASSYSTGNSGNTIYF
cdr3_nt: TGTGCCAGCAGTTACTCGACGGGAAACTCTGGAAACACCATATATTTT

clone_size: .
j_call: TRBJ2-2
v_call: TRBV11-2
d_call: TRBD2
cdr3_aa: CASSPSTSGGTGELFF
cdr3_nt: TGTGCCAGCAGCCCTTCGACTAGCGGGGGGACCGGGGAGCTGTTTTTT

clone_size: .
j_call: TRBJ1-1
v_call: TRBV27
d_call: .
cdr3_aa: CASSLRGGDLGNTEAFF
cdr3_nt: TGTGCCAGCAGTTTAAGGGGGGGCGATTTGGGGAACACTGAAGCTTTCTTT

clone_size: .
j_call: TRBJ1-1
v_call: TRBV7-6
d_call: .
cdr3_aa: CASSLGGASNNTEAFF
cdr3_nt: TGTGCCAGCAGCTTGGGGGGGGCTTCTAATAACACTGAAGCTTTCTTT

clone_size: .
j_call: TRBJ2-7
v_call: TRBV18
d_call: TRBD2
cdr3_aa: CASSPRSGSPYEQYF
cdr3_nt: TGTGCCAGCTCCCCCCGTAGCGGGAGCCCCTACGAGCAGTACTTC

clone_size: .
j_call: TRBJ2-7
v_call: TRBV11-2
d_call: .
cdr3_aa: CASSIARGYEQYF
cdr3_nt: TGTGCCAGCAGCATAGCCCGAGGTTACGAGCAGTACTTC

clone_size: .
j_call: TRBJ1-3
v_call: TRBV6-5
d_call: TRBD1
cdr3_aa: CASTYTGGRGNTIYF
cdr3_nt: TGTGCCAGCACTTACACAGGGGGCCGCGGAAACACCATATATTTT

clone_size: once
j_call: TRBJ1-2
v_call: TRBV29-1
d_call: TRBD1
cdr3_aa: CSTGQGEGYTF
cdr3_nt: TGCAGCACCGGACAGGGAGAAGGCTACACCTTC

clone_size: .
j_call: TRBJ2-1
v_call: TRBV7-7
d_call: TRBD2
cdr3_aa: CASSSASGSNEQFF
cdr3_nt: TGTGCTAGCAGCTCCGCCAGCGGGAGCAATGAGCAGTTCTTC

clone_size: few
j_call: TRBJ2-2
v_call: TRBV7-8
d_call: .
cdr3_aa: CASSLAPGIANTGELFF
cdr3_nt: TGTGCCAGCAGCTTAGCGCCAGGGATTGCGAACACCGGGGAGCTGTTTTTT

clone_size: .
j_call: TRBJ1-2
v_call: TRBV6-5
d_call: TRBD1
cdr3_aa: CASSYGDRDYGYTF
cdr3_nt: TGTGCCAGCAGTTACGGGGACAGGGACTATGGCTACACCTTC

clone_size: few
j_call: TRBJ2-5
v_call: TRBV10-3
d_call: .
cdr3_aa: CAISEPTVRREETQYF
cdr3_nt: TGTGCCATCAGTGAGCCCACTGTTCGGCGGGAAGAGACCCAGTACTTC

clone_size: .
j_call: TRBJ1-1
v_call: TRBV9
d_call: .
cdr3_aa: CASSVMSGRNTEAFF
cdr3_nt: TGTGCCAGCAGCGTAATGTCAGGGCGGAACACTGAAGCTTTCTTT

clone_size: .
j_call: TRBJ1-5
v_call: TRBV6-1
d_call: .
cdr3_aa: CASSATGMGQPQHF
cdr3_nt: TGTGCCAGCAGCGCGACCGGGATGGGGCAGCCCCAGCATTTT

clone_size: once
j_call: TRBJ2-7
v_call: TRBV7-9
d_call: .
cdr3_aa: CASSMTRQRIYEQYF
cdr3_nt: TGTGCCAGCAGCATGACAAGACAGAGAATCTACGAGCAGTACTTC

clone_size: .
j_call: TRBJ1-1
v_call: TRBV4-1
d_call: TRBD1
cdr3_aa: CASSPGQGPYTEAFF
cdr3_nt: TGCGCCAGCAGCCCCGGACAGGGACCTTACACTGAAGCTTTCTTT

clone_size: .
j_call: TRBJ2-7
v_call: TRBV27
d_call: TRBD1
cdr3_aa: CASSFGDSLYEQYF
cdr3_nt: TGTGCCAGCAGTTTTGGGGACAGCCTCTACGAGCAGTACTTC

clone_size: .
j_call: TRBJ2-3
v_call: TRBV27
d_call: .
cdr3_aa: CASRENQRGRGTQYF
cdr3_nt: TGTGCCAGCCGGGAGAACCAAAGAGGGAGAGGTACGCAGTATTTT

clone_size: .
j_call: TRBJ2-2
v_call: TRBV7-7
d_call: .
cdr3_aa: CASGTGTTGELFF
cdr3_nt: TGTGCTAGCGGTACAGGCACCACCGGGGAGCTGTTTTTT

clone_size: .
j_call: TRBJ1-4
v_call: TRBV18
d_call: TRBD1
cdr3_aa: CASSPDRENEKLFF
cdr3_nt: TGTGCCAGCTCCCCCGACAGGGAAAATGAAAAACTGTTTTTT

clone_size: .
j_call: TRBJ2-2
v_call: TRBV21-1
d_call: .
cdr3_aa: CASPGLRNTGELFF
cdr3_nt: TGTGCCAGTCCGGGACTCAGGAACACCGGGGAGCTGTTTTTT

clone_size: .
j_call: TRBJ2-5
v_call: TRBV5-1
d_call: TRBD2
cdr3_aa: CASSWDSGGETQYF
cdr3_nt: TGCGCCAGCAGCTGGGATAGCGGGGGTGAGACCCAGTACTTC

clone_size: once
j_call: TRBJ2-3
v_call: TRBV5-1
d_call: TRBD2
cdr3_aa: CASWTSGKTDTQYF
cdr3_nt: TGCGCCAGCTGGACTAGCGGGAAAACAGATACGCAGTATTTT

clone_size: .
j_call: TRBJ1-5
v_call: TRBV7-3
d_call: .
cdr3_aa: CASIRVVNQPQHF
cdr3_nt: TGTGCCAGCATCAGGGTAGTCAATCAGCCCCAGCATTTT

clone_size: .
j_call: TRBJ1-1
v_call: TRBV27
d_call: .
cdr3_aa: CASSLTWGGGNTEAFF
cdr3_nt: TGTGCCAGCAGTTTAACATGGGGGGGAGGTAACACTGAAGCTTTCTTT

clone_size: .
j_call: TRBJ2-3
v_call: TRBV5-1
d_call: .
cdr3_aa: CASRSDRYTDTQYF
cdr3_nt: TGCGCCAGCAGATCAGACAGGTACACAGATACGCAGTATTTT

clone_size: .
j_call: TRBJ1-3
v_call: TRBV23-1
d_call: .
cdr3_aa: CASSRFLTIYF
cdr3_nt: TGCGCCAGCAGCCGCTTTCTAACCATATATTTT

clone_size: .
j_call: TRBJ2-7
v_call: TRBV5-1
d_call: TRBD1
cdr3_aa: CASSPGQGTDEQYF
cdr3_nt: TGCGCCAGCAGCCCAGGACAGGGAACGGACGAGCAGTACTTC

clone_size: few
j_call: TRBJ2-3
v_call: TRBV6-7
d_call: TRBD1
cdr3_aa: CASNRDRENTDTQYF
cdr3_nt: TGTGCCAGCAACCGGGACAGGGAAAACACAGATACGCAGTATTTT

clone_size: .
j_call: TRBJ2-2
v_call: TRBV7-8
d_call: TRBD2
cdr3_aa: CASSLRGLADGTGELFF
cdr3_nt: TGTGCCAGCAGCTTAAGGGGACTAGCGGACGGGACCGGGGAGCTGTTTTTT

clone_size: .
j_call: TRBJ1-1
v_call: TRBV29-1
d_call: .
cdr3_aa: CTCYRADTEAFF
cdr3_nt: TGCACGTGTTACAGGGCTGACACTGAAGCTTTCTTT

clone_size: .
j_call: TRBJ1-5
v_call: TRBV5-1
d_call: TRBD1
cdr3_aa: CASSPRPTGGNQPQHF
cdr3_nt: TGCGCCAGCAGCCCCCGACCCACAGGGGGCAATCAGCCCCAGCATTTT

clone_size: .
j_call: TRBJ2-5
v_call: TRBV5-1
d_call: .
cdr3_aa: CASSLVGEMETQYF
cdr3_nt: TGCGCCAGCAGCTTGGTCGGAGAGATGGAGACCCAGTACTTC

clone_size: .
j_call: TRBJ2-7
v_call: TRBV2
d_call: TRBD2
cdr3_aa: CASLEERDTYEQYF
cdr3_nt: TGTGCCAGCCTTGAAGAGCGGGATACCTACGAGCAGTACTTC

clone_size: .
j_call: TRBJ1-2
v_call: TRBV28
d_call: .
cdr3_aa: CASTEDTRRDGYTF
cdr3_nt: TGTGCCAGCACCGAGGACACGAGAAGGGATGGCTACACCTTC

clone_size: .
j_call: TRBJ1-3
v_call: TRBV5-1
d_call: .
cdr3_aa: CASSLGHSGNTIYF
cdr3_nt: TGCGCCAGCAGCTTGGGGCACTCTGGAAACACCATATATTTT

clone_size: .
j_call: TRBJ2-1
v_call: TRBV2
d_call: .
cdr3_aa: CASSDPEGGGGTYNEQFF
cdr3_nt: TGTGCCAGCAGTGACCCCGAGGGCGGAGGAGGGACCTACAATGAGCAGTTCTTC

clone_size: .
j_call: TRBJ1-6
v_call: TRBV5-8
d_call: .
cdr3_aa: CASSGEREINSPLHF
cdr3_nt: TGTGCCAGCAGCGGGGAAAGGGAGATCAATTCACCCCTCCACTTT

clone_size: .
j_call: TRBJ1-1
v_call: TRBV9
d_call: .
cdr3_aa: CASSPSPSPGNTEAFF
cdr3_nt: TGTGCCAGCAGCCCGAGTCCGAGTCCGGGGAACACTGAAGCTTTCTTT

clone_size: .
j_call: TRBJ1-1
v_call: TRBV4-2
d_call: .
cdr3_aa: CASSSLSNTEAFF
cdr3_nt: TGTGCCAGCAGCAGCCTCTCGAACACTGAAGCTTTCTTT